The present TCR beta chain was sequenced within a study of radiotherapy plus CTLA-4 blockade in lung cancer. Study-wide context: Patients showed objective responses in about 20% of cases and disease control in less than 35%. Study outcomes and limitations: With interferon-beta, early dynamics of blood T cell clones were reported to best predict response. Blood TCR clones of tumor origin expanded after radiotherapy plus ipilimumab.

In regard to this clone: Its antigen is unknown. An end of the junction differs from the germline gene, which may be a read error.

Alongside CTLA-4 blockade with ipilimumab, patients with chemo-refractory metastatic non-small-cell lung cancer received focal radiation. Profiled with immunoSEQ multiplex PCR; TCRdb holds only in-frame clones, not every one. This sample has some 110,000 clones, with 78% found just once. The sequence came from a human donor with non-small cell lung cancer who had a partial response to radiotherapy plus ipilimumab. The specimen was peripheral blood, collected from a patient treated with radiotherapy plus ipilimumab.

CDR3 sequence: CASSRLVTFTEAFF. In DNA form, the CDR3 reads TGTGCCAGCAGCCGCCTAGTAACCTTCACTGAAGCTTTCTTT. The genes are TRBV4-1 and TRBJ1-1; D unresolved. The CDR3 runs to 14 residues. Germline-derived CDR1 and CDR2 are MGHRA and YSYEKL.